The text below deals with one T cell receptor beta chain. The antigen it recognizes is unknown. Qualities for individual bases were not recorded, and no much larger clone is one base off. The CDR3 regions of human TCRbeta chains were analyzed by immunosequencing. The original methods were these. TCRs in the repertoires were matched against a reference library of SARS-CoV-2-specific TCRs that had been generated with the MIRA antigen-specificity platform. Breadth meant the fraction of unique TCRs that were SARS-CoV-2-associated, whereas depth meant the fraction of total T cells that were SARS-CoV-2-associated. Using the MIRA data, each spike-specific TCR was mapped to the spike region that the TCR reacts to and placed in a CD4 or CD8 class. Log10-transformed breadth and depth values were compared by one-way ANOVA with Sidak's multiple comparisons tests. TCRdb stores this immuneACCESS table with in-frame sequences only. Part of the clones is absent; in the studies checked, under half of the shortfall reflects unresolved V genes, and no reason is known for the rest. V and J calls and clone size are given by that table; D and trimming were obtained from the DNA. For this sample the table gives some 120,000 clones, of which roughly 89% were detected only once. The ten largest clones add up to approximately 28% of the sample.

This record comes from a study of T cell responses to AZD1222 COVID-19 vaccine (dated by TCRdb to 2020 to 2023). At the level of the whole study: AZD1222 recipients whose second dose came at about 4 weeks and those whose second dose came at about 12 weeks were combined into one group, since spike-specific TCR depth and breadth did not differ between the two schedules. TCR sequencing was performed for roughly 240 trial participants, of whom 200 to 220 were given two doses of AZD1222 and 26 were given two doses of MenACWY control vaccine. Trial participants were enrolled by age into subgroups of 18-55, 56-69 and 70-plus years, and about 150, 27 and 61 TCR-sequenced participants, respectively, were included in these subgroups. The investigation overall reported the following: Participants were mostly white British, with more females than males. The authors suggested clonal diversity may have been underestimated. No day 14 peak-response samples were available, so repertoires were characterized only after the peak T cell response. Reportedly, almost half of the unique spike-specific TCRs recognized epitopes lying outside the regions that are mutated in the B.1.351 and B.1.1.7 variants. Conclusions about previously exposed vaccinees are limited because only six or seven AZD1222 recipients were SARS-CoV-2 seropositive at baseline. The 56-69-year group was small, and its depth increase did not reach significance, likely because of low power. CD4 TCRs associated with the vaccine covered the entire spike protein, and the dominant responses were in regions 160-218 and 743-854. Spike-specific TCR breadth and depth rose significantly after two AZD1222 doses compared with day 0 and with MenACWY recipients.

Explained via the paper, the time point label denotes: baseline before first vaccination. Vaccinee samples were obtained from the UK trials COV001 and COV002, which included a single-blind randomized controlled phase 2/3 trial of AZD1222 (ChAdOx1 nCoV-19) in healthy adults. For TCRbeta chain sequencing, PBMC samples were collected from trial participants at day 0 and at day 28 after the second dose. V loses 5 bases of germline sequence and J loses 4 bases, and the interval between the two ends is 11 bases. Measured from the cysteine to the phenylalanine, the CDR3 is 13 residues long. The DNA shown is the 39-base CDR3, in frame from base 1.

This receptor chain uses TRBV12-3 or TRBV12-4 and TRBJ1-2; TRBD1 is a possible D gene, resting on 5 matching bases. The source of this sequence is an adult in good health. Sequenced material: peripheral blood, taken on day 0 of AZD1222 vaccination. The nucleotide sequence is given as TGTGCCAGCAGTACCGGGGGGTCCTATGGCTACACCTTC. This sequence encodes CASSTGGSYGYTF.